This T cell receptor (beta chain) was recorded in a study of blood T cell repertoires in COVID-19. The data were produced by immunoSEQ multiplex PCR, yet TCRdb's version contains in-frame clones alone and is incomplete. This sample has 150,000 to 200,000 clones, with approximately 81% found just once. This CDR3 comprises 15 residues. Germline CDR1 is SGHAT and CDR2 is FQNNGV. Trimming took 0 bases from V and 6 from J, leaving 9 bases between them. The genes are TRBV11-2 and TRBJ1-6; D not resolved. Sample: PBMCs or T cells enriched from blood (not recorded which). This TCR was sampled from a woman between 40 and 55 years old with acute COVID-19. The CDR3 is CASSLDGRFNSPLHF. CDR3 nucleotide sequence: TGTGCCAGCAGCTTAGATGGCAGGTTTAATTCACCCCTCCACTTT.